These T cell receptor beta chains were read from a single sample in a study of STAT5B mutations in CD4+ large granular lymphocyte leukemia. Measured with immunoSEQ multiplex PCR; TCRdb has only the in-frame clones, and not every one. This table holds 45,000 to 50,000 clones, 80% to 85% found once. The specimen sequenced was CD4+ T cells from blood buffy coats. The receptor source for this set is a human donor in good health. The CDR3 runs from the conserved cysteine through the conserved F or W. A D gene is named only where the DNA matches it firmly. The listing skips clone size in some rows; elsewhere it reads once, few, many or a size class.

j_call | clone_size | d_call | v_call | cdr3_nt | cdr3_aa
TRBJ2-1 | few | TRBD2 | TRBV2 | TGTGCCAGCAGTGAAAGGCGTCTAGCGGGTGTGATTGAGCAGTTCTTC | CASSERRLAGVIEQFF
TRBJ2-3 | - | - | TRBV7-3 | TGTGCCAGCAGCTTAATTGGGGCAACGGATACGCAGTATTTT | CASSLIGATDTQYF
TRBJ2-5 | - | - | TRBV19 | TGTGCCAGTAGTATAGGTGGCGGGGCAGGCCAAGAGACCCAGTACTTC | CASSIGGGAGQETQYF
TRBJ2-1 | once | TRBD2 | TRBV7-6 | TGTGCCAGCAGCCCCCGACTAGCGGGAGTCCCTGGCTCCTACAATGAGCAGTTCTTC | CASSPRLAGVPGSYNEQFF
TRBJ2-7 | - | TRBD1 | TRBV7-2 | TGTGCCAGCAGCCCAAATCCGACCGGGACAGGGCGCTCCTACGAGCAGTACTTC | CASSPNPTGTGRSYEQYF
TRBJ2-7 | once | - | TRBV6-5 | TGTGCCAGTCTCAGGGTGGGCGAGCAGTACTTC | CASLRVGEQYF
TRBJ2-3 | once | TRBD2 | TRBV29-1 | TGCAGCGTTGAAGAGGGGTTAGCGGGAGGCACAGATACGCAGTATTTT | CSVEEGLAGGTDTQYF
TRBJ1-2 | - | - | TRBV4-1 | TGCGCCAGCAGCCAAGAGGATGGCGGCAGGGGTAAGGGCTACACCTTC | CASSQEDGGRGKGYTF
TRBJ1-4 | - | - | TRBV15 | TGTGCCACCAGCAGAGATGCCGAGATTCGGGGAAAACTGTTTTTT | CATSRDAEIRGKLFF
TRBJ2-7 | once | - | TRBV4-2 | TGTGCCAGCAGCCAAGAGGGGTCATCCCAGGGCGAGCAGTACTTC | CASSQEGSSQGEQYF
TRBJ2-7 | - | - | TRBV11-3 | TGTGCCAGCAGCCCCCAGACAAACCACGAGCAGTACTTC | CASSPQTNHEQYF
TRBJ1-5 | few | - | TRBV12-5 | TGTGCTAGTGGTTTGGTCCCCGGGATCCTGGGCAATCAGCCCCAGCATTTT | CASGLVPGILGNQPQHF
TRBJ1-5 | - | - | TRBV29-1 | TGCAGCGTTGGGGAATCAGGCAATCAGCCCCAGCATTTT | CSVGESGNQPQHF
TRBJ1-2 | once | - | TRBV5-4 | TGTGCCAGCAGCCCACAGGGATCAGCAGGTGGCTACACCTTC | CASSPQGSAGGYTF
TRBJ2-1 | - | TRBD2 | TRBV19 | TGTGCCACCCAGACTAGCGGTTACAATGAGCAGTTCTTC | CATQTSGYNEQFF
TRBJ1-1 | - | - | TRBV11-3 | TGTGCCAGCAGCTTAGGTGGGTTGAACACTGAAGCTTTCTTT | CASSLGGLNTEAFF
TRBJ1-5 | - | - | TRBV9 | TGTGCCAGCAGCGTAGGGCCAGTCAGTAGCAATCAGCCCCAGCATTTT | CASSVGPVSSNQPQHF
TRBJ2-6 | - | - | TRBV6-4 | TGTGCCAGCAGTGACAACTCTGGGGCCAACGTCCTGACTTTC | CASSDNSGANVLTF
TRBJ2-7 | - | - | TRBV2 | TGTGCCAGCAGGCCGGACAGCTACGAGCAGTACTTC | CASRPDSYEQYF
TRBJ1-6 | - | TRBD1 | TRBV6-5 | TGTGCCAGCAGCATTGTGCAGGGGGGTTTGGCGCCCCTCCACTTT | CASSIVQGGLAPLHF
TRBJ2-3 | - | TRBD2 | TRBV6-5 | TGTGCCAGCAGTTACTCGGGTAGCGGGAGATCAGATACGCAGTATTTT | CASSYSGSGRSDTQYF
TRBJ1-2 | - | - | TRBV5-1 | TGCGCCAGCAGCCCAATCAGGGGCAACTATGGCTACACCTTC | CASSPIRGNYGYTF
TRBJ2-5 | - | TRBD2 | TRBV7-6 | TGTGCCAGCAGCTTAGTCACTCAGAGGCTAGCGGGGGGTTTAGAGACCCAGTACTTC | CASSLVTQRLAGGLETQYF